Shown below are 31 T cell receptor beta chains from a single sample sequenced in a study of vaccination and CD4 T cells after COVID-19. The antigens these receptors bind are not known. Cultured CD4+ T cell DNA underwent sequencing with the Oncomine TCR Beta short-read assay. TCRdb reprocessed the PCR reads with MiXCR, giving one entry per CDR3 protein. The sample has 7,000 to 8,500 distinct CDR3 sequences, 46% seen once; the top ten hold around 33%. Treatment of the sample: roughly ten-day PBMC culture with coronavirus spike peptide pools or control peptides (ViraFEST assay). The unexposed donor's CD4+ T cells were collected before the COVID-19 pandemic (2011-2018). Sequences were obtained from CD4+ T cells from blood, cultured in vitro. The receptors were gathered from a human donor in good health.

CDR3 bases: TGCAGTGCTAGAGCCCTTCGAACAGATACGCAGTATTTT. Translating it yields CSARALRTDTQYF. The V call is TRBV20-1, the J call TRBJ2-3; D unclear. Germline lookup yields CDR1 DFQATT and CDR2 SNEGSKA (reference sequence). Trimming shortened V by 1 base and J by 3 bases, and 8 bases separated the two germline ends. This CDR3 contains 13 residues.

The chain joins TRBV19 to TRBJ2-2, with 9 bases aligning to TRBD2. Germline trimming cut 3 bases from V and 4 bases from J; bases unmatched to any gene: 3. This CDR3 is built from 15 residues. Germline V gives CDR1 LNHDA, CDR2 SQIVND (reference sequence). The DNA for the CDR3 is TGTGCCAGTAGTATTGGCGGGGGGGGCACCGGGGAGCTGTTTTTT. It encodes CASSIGGGGTGELFF.

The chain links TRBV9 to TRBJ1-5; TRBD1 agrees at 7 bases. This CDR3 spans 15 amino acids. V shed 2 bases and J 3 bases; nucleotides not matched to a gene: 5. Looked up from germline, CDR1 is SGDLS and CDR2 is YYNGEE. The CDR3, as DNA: TGTGCCAGCAGCGTCGGGACAGTTCCCAATCAGCCCCAGCATTTT. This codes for CASSVGTVPNQPQHF.

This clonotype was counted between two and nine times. The CDR3 spells CSANDRNTEAFF. DNA for the CDR3: TGCAGTGCCAACGACAGAAACACTGAAGCTTTCTTT. The J gene is TRBJ1-1, the V gene TRBV20-1, with D perhaps TRBD1 (5 bases). The CDR3 has 12 amino acids. V dropped 6 bases and J dropped 2 bases, with 10 bases sitting between them. The germline gives CDR1 DFQATT, CDR2 SNEGSKA (reference sequence).

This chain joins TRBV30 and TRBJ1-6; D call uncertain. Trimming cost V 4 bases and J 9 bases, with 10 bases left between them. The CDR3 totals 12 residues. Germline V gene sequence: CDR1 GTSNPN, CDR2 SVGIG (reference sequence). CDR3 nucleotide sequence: TGTGCCTGGACCCCGGGGAGTTCACCCCTCCACTTT. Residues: CAWTPGSSPLHF.

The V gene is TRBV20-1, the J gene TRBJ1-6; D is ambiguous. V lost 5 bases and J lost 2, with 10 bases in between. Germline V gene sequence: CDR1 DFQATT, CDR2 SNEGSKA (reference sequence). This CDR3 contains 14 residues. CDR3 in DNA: TGCAGTGCTCACAGTCGCCCCTATAATTCACCCCTCCACTTT. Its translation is CSAHSRPYNSPLHF.

The CDR3 sequence: CSATVTSGGSRETQYF. CDR3 DNA sequence: TGCAGTGCTACCGTGACTAGCGGGGGGTCCAGAGAGACCCAGTACTTC. V is TRBV20-1 and J is TRBJ2-5, with 13 bases that match TRBD2. Trimming at V came to 4 bases and at J to 4 bases, leaving 9 bases not matched to a gene. CDR3 length: 16 amino acids. CDR1 is DFQATT and CDR2 is SNEGSKA in the germline V gene (reference sequence).

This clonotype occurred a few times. CDR3 residues: CSAKDPSLDTGELFF. As DNA, the CDR3 is TGCAGTGCAAAGGACCCTAGCTTGGACACCGGGGAGCTGTTTTTT. V is TRBV20-1 and J is TRBJ2-2, with D possibly being TRBD2 (5 bases). V was pared by 6 bases and J by 3 bases, with 17 bases between. The CDR3 spans 15 residues. CDR1 and CDR2 (germline): DFQATT, SNEGSKA (reference sequence).

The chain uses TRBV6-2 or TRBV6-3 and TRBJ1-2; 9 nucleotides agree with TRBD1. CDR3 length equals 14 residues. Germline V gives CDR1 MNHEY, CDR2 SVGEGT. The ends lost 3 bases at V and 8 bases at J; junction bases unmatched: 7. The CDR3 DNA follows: TGTGCCAGCAGTTATGGGACAGGGTTTGGCGGCTACACCTTC. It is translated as CASSYGTGFGGYTF.

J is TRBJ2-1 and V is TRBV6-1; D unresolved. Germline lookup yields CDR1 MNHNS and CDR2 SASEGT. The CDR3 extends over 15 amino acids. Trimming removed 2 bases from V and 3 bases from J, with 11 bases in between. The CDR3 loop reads CASSELVGGYNEQFF. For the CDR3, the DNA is TGTGCCAGCAGTGAACTAGTGGGTGGCTACAATGAGCAGTTCTTC.

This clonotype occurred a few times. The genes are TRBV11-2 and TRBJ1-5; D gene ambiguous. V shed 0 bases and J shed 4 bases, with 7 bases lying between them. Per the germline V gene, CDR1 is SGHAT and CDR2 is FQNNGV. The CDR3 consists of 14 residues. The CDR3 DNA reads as TGTGCCAGCAGCTTAGACCTAGGGAATCAGCCCCAGCATTTT. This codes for CASSLDLGNQPQHF. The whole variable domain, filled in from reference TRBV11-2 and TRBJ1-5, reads EAGVAQSPRYKIIEKRQSVAFWCNPISGHATLYWYQQILGQGPKLLIQFQNNGVVDDSQLPKDRFSAERLKGVDSTLKIQPAKLEDSAVYLCASSLDLGNQPQHFGDGTRLSIL.

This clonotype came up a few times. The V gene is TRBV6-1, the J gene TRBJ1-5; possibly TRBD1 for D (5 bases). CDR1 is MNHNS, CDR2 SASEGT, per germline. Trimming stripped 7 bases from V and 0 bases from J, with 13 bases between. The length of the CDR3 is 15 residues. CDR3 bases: TGTGCCAGCACCAGGACACCGAATAGCAATCAGCCCCAGCATTTT. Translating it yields CASTRTPNSNQPQHF.

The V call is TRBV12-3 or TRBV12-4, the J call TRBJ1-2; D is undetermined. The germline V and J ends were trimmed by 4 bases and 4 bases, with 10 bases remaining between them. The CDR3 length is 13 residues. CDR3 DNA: TGTGCCAGCAGTTCAACAGCATTCTATGGCTACACCTTC. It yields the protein CASSSTAFYGYTF.

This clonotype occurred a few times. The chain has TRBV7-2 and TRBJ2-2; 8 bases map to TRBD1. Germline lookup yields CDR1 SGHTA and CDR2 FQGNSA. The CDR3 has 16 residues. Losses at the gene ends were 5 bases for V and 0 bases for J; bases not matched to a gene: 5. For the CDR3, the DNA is TGTGCCAGCAGCAGTCAGGGGGCGCCGAACACCGGGGAGCTGTTTTTT. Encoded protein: CASSSQGAPNTGELFF.

CDR3 in amino acids: CASSPSSDTEAFF. The CDR3 coding sequence is TGTGCCAGCAGCCCCTCTAGTGACACTGAAGCTTTCTTT. The V and J genes are TRBV7-8 and TRBJ1-1; D gene unclear. Germline V CDR1 and CDR2: SGHVS, FQNEAQ. There are 13 residues in the CDR3. Trimming pared 5 bases from V and 3 bases from J, leaving 10 bases between.

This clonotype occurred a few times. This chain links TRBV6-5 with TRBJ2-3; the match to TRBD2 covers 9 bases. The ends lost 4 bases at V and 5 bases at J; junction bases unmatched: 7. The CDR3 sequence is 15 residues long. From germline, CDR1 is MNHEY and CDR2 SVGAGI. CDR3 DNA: TGTGCCAGCAGTTTCGGCGGGGGGGAGGGAGATACGCAGTATTTT. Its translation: CASSFGGGEGDTQYF.

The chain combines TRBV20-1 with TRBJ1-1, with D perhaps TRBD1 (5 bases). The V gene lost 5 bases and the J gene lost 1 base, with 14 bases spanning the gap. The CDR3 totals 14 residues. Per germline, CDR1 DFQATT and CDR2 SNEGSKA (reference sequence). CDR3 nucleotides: TGCAGTGCTCCCCTCACGGGGGGGAACACTGAAGCTTTCTTT. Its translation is CSAPLTGGNTEAFF.

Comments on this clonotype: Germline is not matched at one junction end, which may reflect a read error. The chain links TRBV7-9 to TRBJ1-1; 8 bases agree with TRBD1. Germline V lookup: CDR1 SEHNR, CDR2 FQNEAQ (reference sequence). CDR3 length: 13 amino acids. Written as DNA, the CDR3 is TGTGCCGGCAGCCCCACAGGGGGCACTGAAGCTTTCTTT. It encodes CAGSPTGGTEAFF.

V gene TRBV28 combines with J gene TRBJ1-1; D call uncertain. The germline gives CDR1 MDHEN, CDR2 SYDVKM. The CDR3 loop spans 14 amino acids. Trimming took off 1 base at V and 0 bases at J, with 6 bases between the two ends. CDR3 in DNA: TGTGCCAGCAGTTTATCTTTCCTGAACACTGAAGCTTTCTTT. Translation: CASSLSFLNTEAFF.

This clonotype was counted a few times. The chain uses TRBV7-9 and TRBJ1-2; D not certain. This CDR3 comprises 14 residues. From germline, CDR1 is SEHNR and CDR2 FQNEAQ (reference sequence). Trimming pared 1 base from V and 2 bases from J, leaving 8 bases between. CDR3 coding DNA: TGTGCCAGCAGCTTAGGGCGGTCAAACTATGGCTACACCTTC. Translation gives CASSLGRSNYGYTF.

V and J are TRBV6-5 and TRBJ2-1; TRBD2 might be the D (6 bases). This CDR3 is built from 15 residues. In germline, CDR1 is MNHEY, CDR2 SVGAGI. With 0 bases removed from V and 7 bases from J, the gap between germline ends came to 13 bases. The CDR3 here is CASSYSWDSRNEQFF. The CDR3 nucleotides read TGTGCCAGCAGTTACTCGTGGGACTCTAGGAATGAGCAGTTCTTC.

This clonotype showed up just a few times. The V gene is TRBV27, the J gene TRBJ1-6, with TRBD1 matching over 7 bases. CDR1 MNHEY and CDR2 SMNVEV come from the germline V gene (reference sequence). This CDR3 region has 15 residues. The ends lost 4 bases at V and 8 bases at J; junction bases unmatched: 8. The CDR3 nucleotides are TGTGCCAGCAGTTCCAACAGGGGTTCGGATTCACCCCTCCACTTT. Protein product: CASSSNRGSDSPLHF.

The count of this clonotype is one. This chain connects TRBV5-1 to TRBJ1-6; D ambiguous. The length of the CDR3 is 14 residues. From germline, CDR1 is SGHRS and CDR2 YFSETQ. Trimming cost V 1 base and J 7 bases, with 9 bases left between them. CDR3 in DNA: TGCGCCAGCAGCTTGAGCGGCAGAAATTCACCCCTCCACTTT. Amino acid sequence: CASSLSGRNSPLHF.

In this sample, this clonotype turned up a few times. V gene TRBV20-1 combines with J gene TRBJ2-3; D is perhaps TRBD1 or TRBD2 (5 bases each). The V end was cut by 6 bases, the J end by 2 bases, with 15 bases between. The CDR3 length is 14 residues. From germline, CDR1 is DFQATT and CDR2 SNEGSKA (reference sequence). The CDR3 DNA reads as TGCAGTGCCACGAAACCGGGGCTCACAGATACGCAGTATTTT. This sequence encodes CSATKPGLTDTQYF.

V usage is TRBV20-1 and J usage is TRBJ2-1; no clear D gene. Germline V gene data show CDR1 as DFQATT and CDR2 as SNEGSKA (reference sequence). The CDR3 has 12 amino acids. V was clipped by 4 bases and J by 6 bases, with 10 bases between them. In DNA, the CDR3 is TGCAGTGCTAAGGTTATTAGCAATGAGCAGTTCTTC. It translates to CSAKVISNEQFF.

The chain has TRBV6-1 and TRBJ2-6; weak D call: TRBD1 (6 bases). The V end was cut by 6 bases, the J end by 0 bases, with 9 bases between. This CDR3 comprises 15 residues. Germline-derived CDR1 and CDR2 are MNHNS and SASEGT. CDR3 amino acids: CASSWTVSGANVLTF. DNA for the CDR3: TGTGCCAGCAGCTGGACAGTCTCTGGGGCCAACGTCCTGACTTTC.

The CDR3 sequence is CASSTTVNTEAFF. DNA of the CDR3: TGTGCCAGTAGTACGACAGTAAACACTGAAGCTTTCTTT. V is TRBV19 and J is TRBJ1-1; weak D call: TRBD1 (5 bases). The CDR3 is made up of 13 amino acids. The V gene's germline CDR1 is LNHDA and CDR2 SQIVND (reference sequence). The V and J ends lost 4 bases and 2 bases respectively, with 8 bases between them.

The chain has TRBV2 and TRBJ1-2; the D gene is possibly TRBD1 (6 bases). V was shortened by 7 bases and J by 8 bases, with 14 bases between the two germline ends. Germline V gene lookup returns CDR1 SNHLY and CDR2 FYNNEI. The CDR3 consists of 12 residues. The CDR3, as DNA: TGTGCCAGCATCCCTTGGGGGGGCGGCTACACCTTC. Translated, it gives CASIPWGGGYTF.

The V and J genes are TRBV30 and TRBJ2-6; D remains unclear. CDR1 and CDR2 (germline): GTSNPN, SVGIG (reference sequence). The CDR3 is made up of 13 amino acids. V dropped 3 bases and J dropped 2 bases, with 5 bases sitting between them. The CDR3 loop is CAWSKTGANVLTF. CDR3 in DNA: TGTGCCTGGAGCAAGACTGGGGCCAACGTCCTGACTTTC.

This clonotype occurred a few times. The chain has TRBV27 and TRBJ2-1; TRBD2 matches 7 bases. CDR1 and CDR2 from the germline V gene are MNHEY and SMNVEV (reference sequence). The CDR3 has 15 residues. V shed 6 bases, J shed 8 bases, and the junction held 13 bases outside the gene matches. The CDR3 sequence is CASRAAGVSNDEQFF. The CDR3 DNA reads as TGTGCCAGCAGAGCCGCGGGGGTTAGTAACGATGAGCAGTTCTTC.

For the CDR3, the DNA is TGTGCCAGTACGACGGTCCAGGGCGTGAGTGAGCAGTTCTTC. This gives the protein CASTTVQGVSEQFF. The chain combines TRBV19 with TRBJ2-1, with a weak D call TRBD1 (5 bases). The CDR3 is 14 amino acids. The V end was cut by 7 bases, the J end by 9 bases, with 19 bases between. Germline-derived CDR1 and CDR2 are LNHDA and SQIVND (reference sequence).